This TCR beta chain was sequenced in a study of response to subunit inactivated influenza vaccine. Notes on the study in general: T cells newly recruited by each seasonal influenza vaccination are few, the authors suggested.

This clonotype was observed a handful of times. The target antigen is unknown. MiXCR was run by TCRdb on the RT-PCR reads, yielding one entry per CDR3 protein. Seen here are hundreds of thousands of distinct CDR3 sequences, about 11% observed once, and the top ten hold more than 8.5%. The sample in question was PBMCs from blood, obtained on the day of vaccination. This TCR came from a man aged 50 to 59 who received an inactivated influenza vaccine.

CDR3 in amino acids: CASSLDRAINTGELFF. CDR3 DNA sequence: TGTGCCAGCAGCTTAGATAGGGCCATTAACACCGGGGAGCTGTTTTTT. This chain joins TRBV11-2 and TRBJ2-2, with D uncertain. Germline CDR1 is SGHAT and CDR2 is FQNNGV. Trimming removed 0 bases from V and 2 bases from J, with 10 bases in between. The CDR3 contains 16 residues.